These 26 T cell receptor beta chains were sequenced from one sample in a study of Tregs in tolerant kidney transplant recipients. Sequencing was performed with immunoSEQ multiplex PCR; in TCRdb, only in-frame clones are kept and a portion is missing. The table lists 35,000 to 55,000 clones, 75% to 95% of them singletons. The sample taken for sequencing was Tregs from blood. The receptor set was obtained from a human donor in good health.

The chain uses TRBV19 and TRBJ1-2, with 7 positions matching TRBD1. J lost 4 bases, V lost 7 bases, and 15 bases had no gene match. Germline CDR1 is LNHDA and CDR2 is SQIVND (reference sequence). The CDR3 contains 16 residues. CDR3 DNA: TGTGCCAGTACTCCGTCGGAGGACAGGCTTGGCTATGGCTACACCTTC. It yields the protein CASTPSEDRLGYGYTF.

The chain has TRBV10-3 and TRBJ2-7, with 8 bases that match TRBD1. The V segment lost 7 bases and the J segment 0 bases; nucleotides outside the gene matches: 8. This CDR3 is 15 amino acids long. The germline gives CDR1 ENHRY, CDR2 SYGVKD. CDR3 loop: CAINADRASSYEQYF. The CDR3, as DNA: TGTGCCATCAATGCGGACAGGGCTAGCTCCTACGAGCAGTACTTC.

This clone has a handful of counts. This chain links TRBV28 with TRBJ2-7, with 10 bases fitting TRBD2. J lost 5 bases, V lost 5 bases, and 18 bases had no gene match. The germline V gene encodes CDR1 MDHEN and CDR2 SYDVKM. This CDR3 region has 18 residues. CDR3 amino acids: CASSLGRRLAGVPHEQYF. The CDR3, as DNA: TGTGCCAGCAGTCTGGGACGCCGGCTAGCGGGAGTACCCCACGAGCAGTACTTC.

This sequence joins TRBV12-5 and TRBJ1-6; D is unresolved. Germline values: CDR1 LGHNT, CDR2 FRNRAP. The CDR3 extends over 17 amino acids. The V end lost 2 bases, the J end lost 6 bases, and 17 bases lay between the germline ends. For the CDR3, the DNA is TGTGCTAGTGGTTTGAATCTATCCCGTTACGTTAATTCACCCCTCCACTTT. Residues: CASGLNLSRYVNSPLHF.

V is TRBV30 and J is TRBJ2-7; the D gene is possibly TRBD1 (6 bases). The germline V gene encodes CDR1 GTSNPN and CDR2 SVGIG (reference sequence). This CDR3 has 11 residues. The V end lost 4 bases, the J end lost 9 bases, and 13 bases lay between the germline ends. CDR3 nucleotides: TGTGCCTGGACAGGGGCTACGAGGCAGTACTTC. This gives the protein CAWTGATRQYF.

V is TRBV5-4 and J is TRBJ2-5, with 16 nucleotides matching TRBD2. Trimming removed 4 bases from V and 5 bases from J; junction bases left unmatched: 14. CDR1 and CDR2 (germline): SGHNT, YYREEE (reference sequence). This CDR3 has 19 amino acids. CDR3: CASSGGLAGGPRSGETQYF. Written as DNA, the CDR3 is TGTGCCAGCAGCGGGGGACTAGCGGGAGGGCCACGGTCTGGGGAGACCCAGTACTTC.

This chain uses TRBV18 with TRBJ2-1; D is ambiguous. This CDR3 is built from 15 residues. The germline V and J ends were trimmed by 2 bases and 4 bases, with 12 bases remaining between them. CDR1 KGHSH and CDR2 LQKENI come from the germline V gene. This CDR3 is CASSPTRYGYNEQFF. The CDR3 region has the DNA TGTGCCAGCTCACCAACCAGGTACGGTTACAATGAGCAGTTCTTC.

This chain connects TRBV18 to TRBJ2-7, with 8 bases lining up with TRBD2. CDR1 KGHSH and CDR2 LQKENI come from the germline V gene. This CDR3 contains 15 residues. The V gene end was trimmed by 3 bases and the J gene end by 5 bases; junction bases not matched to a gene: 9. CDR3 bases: TGTGCCAGCTCACCGGCCAGCGGGAGTTGGAACGAGCAGTACTTC. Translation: CASSPASGSWNEQYF. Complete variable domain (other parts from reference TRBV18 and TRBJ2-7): NAGVMQNPRHLVRRRGQEARLRCSPMKGHSHVYWYRQLPEEGLKFMVYLQKENIIDESGMPKERFSAEFPKEGPSILRIQQVVRGDSAAYFCASSPASGSWNEQYFGPGTRLTVT.

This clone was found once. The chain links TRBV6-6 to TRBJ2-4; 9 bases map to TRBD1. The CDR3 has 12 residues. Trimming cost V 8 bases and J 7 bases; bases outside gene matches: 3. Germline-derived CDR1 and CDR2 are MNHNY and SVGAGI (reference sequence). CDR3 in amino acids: CASGTGSNIQYF. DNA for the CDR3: TGTGCCAGCGGGACAGGGTCGAACATTCAGTACTTC.

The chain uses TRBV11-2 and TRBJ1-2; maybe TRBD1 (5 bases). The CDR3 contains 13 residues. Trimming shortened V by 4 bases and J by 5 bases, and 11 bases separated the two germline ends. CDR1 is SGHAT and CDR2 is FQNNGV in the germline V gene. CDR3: CASSSGTSYGYTF. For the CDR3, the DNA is TGTGCCAGCAGCTCCGGGACCTCATATGGCTACACCTTC.

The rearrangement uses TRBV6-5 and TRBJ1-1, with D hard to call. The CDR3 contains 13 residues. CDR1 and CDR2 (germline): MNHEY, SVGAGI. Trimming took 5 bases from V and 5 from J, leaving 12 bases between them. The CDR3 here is CASSRIDGTEAFF. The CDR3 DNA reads TGTGCCAGCAGTCGGATCGACGGGACTGAAGCTTTCTTT.

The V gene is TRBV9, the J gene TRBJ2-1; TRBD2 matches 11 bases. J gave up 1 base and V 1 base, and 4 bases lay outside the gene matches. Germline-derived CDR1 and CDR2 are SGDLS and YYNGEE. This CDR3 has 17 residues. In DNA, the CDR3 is TGTGCCAGCAGCGTATCGTGGACTAGCGGGTCCTACAATGAGCAGTTCTTC. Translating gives CASSVSWTSGSYNEQFF.

CDR3: CASSQEYGTSGGVLDIQYF. The CDR3 nucleotides read TGTGCCAGCAGCCAAGAATACGGGACTAGCGGGGGGGTTCTTGACATTCAGTACTTC. The rearrangement joins TRBV14 to TRBJ2-4; 16 bases map to TRBD2. Losses at the gene ends were 0 bases for V and 8 bases for J; bases not matched to a gene: 10. The CDR3 is 19 residues long. Germline-derived CDR1 and CDR2 are SGHDN and FVKESK.

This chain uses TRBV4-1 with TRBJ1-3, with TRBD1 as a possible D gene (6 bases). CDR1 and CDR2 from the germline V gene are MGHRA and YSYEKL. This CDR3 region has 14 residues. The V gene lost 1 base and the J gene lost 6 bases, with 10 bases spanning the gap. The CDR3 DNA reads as TGCGCCAGCAGCCAAGCACAGGGACCAAACACCATATATTTT. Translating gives CASSQAQGPNTIYF.

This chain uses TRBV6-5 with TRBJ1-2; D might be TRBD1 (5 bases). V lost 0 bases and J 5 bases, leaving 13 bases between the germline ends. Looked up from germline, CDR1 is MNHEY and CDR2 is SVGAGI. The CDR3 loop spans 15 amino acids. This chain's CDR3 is CASSYSFKGEYGYTF. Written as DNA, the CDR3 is TGTGCCAGCAGTTACTCGTTTAAAGGGGAATATGGCTACACCTTC.

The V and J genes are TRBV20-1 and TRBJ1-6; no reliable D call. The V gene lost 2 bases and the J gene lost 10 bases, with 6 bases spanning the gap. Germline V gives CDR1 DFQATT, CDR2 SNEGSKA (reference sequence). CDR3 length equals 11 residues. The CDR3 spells CSARNRSPLHF. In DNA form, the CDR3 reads TGCAGTGCTAGAAATCGATCACCCCTCCACTTT.

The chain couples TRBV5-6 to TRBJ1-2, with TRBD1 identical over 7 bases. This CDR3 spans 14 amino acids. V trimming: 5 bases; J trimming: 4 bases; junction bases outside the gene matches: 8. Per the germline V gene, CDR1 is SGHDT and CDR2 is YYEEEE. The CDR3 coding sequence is TGTGCCAGCAGTCCCGGGACAGTAGCCTATGGCTACACCTTC. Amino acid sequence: CASSPGTVAYGYTF.

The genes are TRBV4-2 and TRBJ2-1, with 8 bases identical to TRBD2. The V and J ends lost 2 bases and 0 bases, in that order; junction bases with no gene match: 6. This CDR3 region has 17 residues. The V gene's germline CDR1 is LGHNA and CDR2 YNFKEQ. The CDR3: CASSQLRSGGSYNEQFF. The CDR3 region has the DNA TGTGCCAGCAGCCAATTAAGGAGCGGGGGCTCCTACAATGAGCAGTTCTTC.

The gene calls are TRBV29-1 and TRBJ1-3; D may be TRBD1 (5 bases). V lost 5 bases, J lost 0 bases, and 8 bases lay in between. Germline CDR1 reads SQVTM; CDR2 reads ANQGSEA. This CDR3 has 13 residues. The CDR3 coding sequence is TGCAGCGTTACAGGACGCTCTGGAAACACCATATATTTT. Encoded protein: CSVTGRSGNTIYF.

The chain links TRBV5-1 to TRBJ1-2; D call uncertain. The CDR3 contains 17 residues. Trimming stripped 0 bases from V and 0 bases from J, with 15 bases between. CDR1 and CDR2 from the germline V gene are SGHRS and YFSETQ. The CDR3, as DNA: TGCGCCAGCAGCTTGGGCAGCCGTCTCCTAGCTAACTATGGCTACACCTTC. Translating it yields CASSLGSRLLANYGYTF.

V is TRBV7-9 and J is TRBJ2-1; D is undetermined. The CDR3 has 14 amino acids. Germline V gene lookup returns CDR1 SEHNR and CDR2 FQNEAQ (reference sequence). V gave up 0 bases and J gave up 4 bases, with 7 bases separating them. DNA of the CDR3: TGTGCCAGCAGCTTAGCCGGATCATACAATGAGCAGTTCTTC. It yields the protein CASSLAGSYNEQFF.

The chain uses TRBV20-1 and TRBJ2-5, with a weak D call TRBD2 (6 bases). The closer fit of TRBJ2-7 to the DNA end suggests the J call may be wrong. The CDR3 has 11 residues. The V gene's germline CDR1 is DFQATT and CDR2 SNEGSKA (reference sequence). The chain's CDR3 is CSATREYEQYF. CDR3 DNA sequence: TGCAGTGCTACCCGGGAGTACGAGCAGTACTTC.

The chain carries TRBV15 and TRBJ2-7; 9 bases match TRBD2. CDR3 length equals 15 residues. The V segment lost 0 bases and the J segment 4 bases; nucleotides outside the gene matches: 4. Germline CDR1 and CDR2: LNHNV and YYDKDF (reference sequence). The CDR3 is CATSRDLSGGYEQYF. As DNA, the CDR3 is TGTGCCACCAGCAGAGATCTTAGCGGGGGATACGAGCAGTACTTC.

The CDR3 DNA is TGTGCCAGCAGCCCTCCTACGCAGTATTTT. Encoded protein: CASSPPTQYF. V and J are TRBV7-9 and TRBJ2-3; no definite D call. V gave up 5 bases and J gave up 8 bases, with 5 bases separating them. Germline-derived CDR1 and CDR2 are SEHNR and FQNEAQ (reference sequence). The CDR3 runs to 10 residues.

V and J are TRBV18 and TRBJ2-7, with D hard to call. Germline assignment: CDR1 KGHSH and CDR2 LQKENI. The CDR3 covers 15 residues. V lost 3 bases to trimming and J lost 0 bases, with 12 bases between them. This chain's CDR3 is CASSPLQISSYEQYF. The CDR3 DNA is TGTGCCAGCTCACCCTTACAGATAAGCTCCTACGAGCAGTACTTC.

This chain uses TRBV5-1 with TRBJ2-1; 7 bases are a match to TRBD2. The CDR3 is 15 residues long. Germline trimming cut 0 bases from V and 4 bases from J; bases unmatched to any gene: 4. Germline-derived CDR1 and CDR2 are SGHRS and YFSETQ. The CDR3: CASSLGLAPYNEQFF. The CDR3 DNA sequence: TGCGCCAGCAGCTTGGGACTAGCCCCGTACAATGAGCAGTTCTTC.